A selection of T cell receptor beta chains follows, all from one sample in a study of T cells after yellow fever vaccination. TCRdb passed the 5' RACE reads through MiXCR, listing each CDR3 protein once. The data hold roughly 310,000 distinct CDR3 sequences, with 8.5% to 9% observed a single time. The sample in question was PBMCs, obtained on the day of the first yellow fever vaccination. The receptors originated from a man aged 18 to 30 who received the YFV17D yellow fever vaccine. Both conserved end residues are part of each CDR3. A D gene is named only where the DNA matches it firmly. Some rows have no size entry. The others give once, few or many, or a class for an expanded clone.

size,V,D,J,DNA,CDR3
many,TRBV20-1,.,TRBJ1-5,TGCAGTGCTAGGTTTGACACCAATCAGCCCCAGCATTTT,CSARFDTNQPQHF
few,TRBV6-5,.,TRBJ2-6,TGTGCCAGCAGTTACTCGGGCAGCAACGTCCTGACTTTC,CASSYSGSNVLTF
.,TRBV9,TRBD1,TRBJ2-5,TGTGCCAGCAGCTTCATCGGACAGGGCCAAGAGACCCAGTACTTC,CASSFIGQGQETQYF
.,TRBV4-1,TRBD2,TRBJ2-3,TGCGCCAGCAGCCAGTTCTCCGGACAGTTCGGGACTAGCGGGGGGAGAGATACGCAGTATTTT,CASSQFSGQFGTSGGRDTQYF
.,TRBV11-1,TRBD2,TRBJ2-5,TGTGCCAGCAGCCTTAGCGGGGCCCTTCGGGGGACCCAGTACTTC,CASSLSGALRGTQYF
once,TRBV6-5,.,TRBJ2-5,TGTGCCAGCAGTTACACTCGGGCTCTCCAAGAGACCCAGTGCTTC,CASSYTRALQETQCF
.,TRBV6-1,TRBD1,TRBJ1-1,TGTGCCAGCAGCGGGACAGCTGGGGCTGAAGCTTTCTTT,CASSGTAGAEAFF
.,TRBV7-9,.,TRBJ1-1,TGTGCCAGCAGCTCAAGGACAATCGGGAGCACTGAAGCTTTCTTT,CASSSRTIGSTEAFF
many,TRBV2,.,TRBJ1-5,TGTGCCAGCAGTGTCGGGCAGGTAGATCAGCCCCAGCATTTT,CASSVGQVDQPQHF
few,TRBV24-1,.,TRBJ1-2,TGTGCCACCAGTGAAGGTAGAACAGAGTACACCTTC,CATSEGRTEYTF
few,TRBV10-3,.,TRBJ1-2,TGTGCCATCAGTGATCAAGGGGATGGCTACACCTTC,CAISDQGDGYTF
few,TRBV9,.,TRBJ1-5,TGTGCCAGCAGCCCGGGACACTCCACCAATCAGCCCCAGCATTTT,CASSPGHSTNQPQHF
many,TRBV7-2,.,TRBJ2-5,TGTGCCAGCAGCTTGGGTATCGGTAAAGAGACCCAGTACTTC,CASSLGIGKETQYF
.,TRBV10-3,.,TRBJ1-1,TGTGCCATCAGTGAGGTTGGGGAGACTGAAGCTTTCTTT,CAISEVGETEAFF
.,TRBV9,.,TRBJ1-2,TGTGCAAGCAGCGCCCCCGGGGCGGACAACTATGGCTACACCTTC,CASSAPGADNYGYTF
.,TRBV19,TRBD1,TRBJ2-2,TGTGCCAGTAGTATAAGGGGCAGGGGGCCGAACACCGGGGAGCTGTTTTTT,CASSIRGRGPNTGELFF
many,TRBV7-2,.,TRBJ1-3,TGTGCCAGCAGCTTAGGGGGGGGTGCCCTTGGAAACACCATATATTTT,CASSLGGGALGNTIYF
many,TRBV12-3/TRBV12-4,TRBD1,TRBJ1-2,TGTGCCAGCAGTTTGGGCAGGGGGGACTATGGCTACACCTTC,CASSLGRGDYGYTF